The 20 T cell receptor beta chains in this list originate from one sample, sequenced in a study of T cell changes during pregnancy in multiple sclerosis. Sequencing was performed with immunoSEQ multiplex PCR; in TCRdb, only in-frame clones are kept and a portion is missing. The data hold about 42,000 clones, with roughly 80% observed a single time. Material: CD4+ T cells from peripheral blood mononuclear cells, obtained before pregnancy. The receptors were gathered from a female donor with multiple sclerosis, enrolled in a pregnancy study.

The J gene is TRBJ1-2, the V gene TRBV30; 7 bases map to TRBD1. CDR1 is GTSNPN, CDR2 SVGIG, per germline (reference sequence). The CDR3 is 15 amino acids. J lost 6 bases, V lost 0 bases, and 10 bases had no gene match. The DNA of the CDR3 is TGTGCCTGGAGTGTACTTGGATCGACAGGGAATGGCTACACCTTC. Its protein is CAWSVLGSTGNGYTF.

The chain recombines TRBV29-1 with TRBJ2-4; 10 bases map to TRBD2. The germline V gene encodes CDR1 SQVTM and CDR2 ANQGSEA. The CDR3 is 15 amino acids. V was clipped by 7 bases and J by 7 bases; unmatched bases: 13. DNA of the CDR3: TGCAGCGCCATAGGGAACCTAGCGGGAGTGAACATTCAGTACTTC. Residues: CSAIGNLAGVNIQYF.

This chain links TRBV18 with TRBJ1-1; a weak D match, TRBD1 (5 bases). The CDR3 has 16 residues. Trimming took off 5 bases at V and 1 base at J, with 17 bases between the two ends. Germline values: CDR1 KGHSH, CDR2 LQKENI. CDR3 residues: CASSGPTQGKNTEAFF. The CDR3 nucleotides are TGTGCCAGCTCAGGACCCACCCAGGGAAAGAACACTGAAGCTTTCTTT.

The chain couples TRBV27 to TRBJ1-1, with 10 positions matching TRBD1. The CDR3 consists of 14 residues. V lost 7 bases to trimming and J lost 4 bases; unmatched junction nucleotides: 6. Germline V gene data show CDR1 as MNHEY and CDR2 as SMNVEV (reference sequence). The CDR3, as DNA: TGTGCCAGCAATCGACAGGGGGCGACCACTGAAGCTTTCTTT. This codes for CASNRQGATTEAFF.

The rearrangement uses TRBV4-3 and TRBJ1-6; the D is unclear. The CDR3 length is 13 residues. The ends were cut back, 0 bases at V and 9 bases at J, with 6 bases in the middle. CDR1 is LGHNA, CDR2 YSLEER, per germline. The CDR3 bases are TGCGCCAGCAGCCAAGATATGTTTTCACCCCTCCACTTT. Translating gives CASSQDMFSPLHF.

This chain joins TRBV18 and TRBJ1-1; 7 bases agree with TRBD1. CDR1 and CDR2 from the germline V gene are KGHSH and LQKENI. This CDR3 has 18 amino acids. J gave up 4 bases and V 4 bases, and 18 bases lay outside the gene matches. Written as DNA, the CDR3 is TGTGCCAGCTCACTTAACGCCTCACCACAGGGGCCAGGCACTGAAGCTTTCTTT. Residues: CASSLNASPQGPGTEAFF.

In this sample, this clone is medium-sized (0.01 to 0.1%). The chain carries TRBV29-1 and TRBJ1-2, with D maybe TRBD1 (6 bases). V lost 0 bases to trimming and J lost 12 bases, with 17 bases between them. The CDR3 contains 13 residues. Germline V gene lookup returns CDR1 SQVTM and CDR2 ANQGSEA. The CDR3 reads CSVEENSGALHTF. Here the CDR3 DNA reads TGCAGCGTTGAAGAGAATTCAGGGGCCCTTCACACCTTC.

The J gene is TRBJ1-1, the V gene TRBV5-1, with D unclear. This CDR3 comprises 14 residues. The germline V gene encodes CDR1 SGHRS and CDR2 YFSETQ. Trimming removed 5 bases from V and 5 bases from J, with 16 bases in between. The CDR3 here is CASRLVNGGTEAFF. CDR3 nucleotides: TGCGCCAGCAGGCTCGTAAATGGCGGTACTGAAGCTTTCTTT.

The gene calls are TRBV6-1 and TRBJ2-7; perhaps TRBD2 as D (6 bases). Germline V CDR1 and CDR2: MNHNS, SASEGT. The CDR3 is 16 residues long. V was pared by 1 base and J by 3 bases, with 16 bases between. For the CDR3, the DNA is TGTGCCAGCAGTGAAGTATCGTCCGGAGGGTACTACGAGCAGTACTTC. This encodes CASSEVSSGGYYEQYF.

The chain is built from TRBV6-5 and TRBJ2-1, with 7 bases that match TRBD2. The CDR3 has 15 amino acids. Germline CDR1 and CDR2: MNHEY and SVGAGI. The trim removed 6 bases at V and 5 bases at J, leaving 10 bases unmatched. This CDR3 is CASSYMGRGNNEQFF. The CDR3 nucleotides read TGTGCCAGCAGCTATATGGGGCGGGGGAACAATGAGCAGTTCTTC.

This sequence joins TRBV5-1 and TRBJ1-4, with 7 bases aligning to TRBD1. The V gene's germline CDR1 is SGHRS and CDR2 YFSETQ. The CDR3 consists of 17 residues. V lost 2 bases to trimming and J lost 3 bases; unmatched junction nucleotides: 10. The CDR3 sequence is CASSFLPTGVSNEKLFF. CDR3 bases: TGCGCCAGCAGCTTTTTACCTACAGGGGTGTCTAATGAAAAACTGTTTTTT.

The CDR3 region is CASRGSLLSYEQYF. The CDR3 DNA follows: TGTGCCAGCAGGGGCTCCTTACTCTCCTACGAGCAGTACTTC. The gene calls are TRBV2 and TRBJ2-7; D gene ambiguous. Between the trimmed V and J ends, which lost 6 bases and 0 bases, there was a span of 12 bases. The length of the CDR3 is 14 residues. Germline V lookup: CDR1 SNHLY, CDR2 FYNNEI.

V is TRBV5-4 and J is TRBJ1-2; 8 bases match TRBD1. Trimming took 4 bases from V and 3 from J; bases not matched to a gene: 8. Germline CDR1 reads SGHNT; CDR2 reads YYREEE (reference sequence). The CDR3 spans 15 residues. The CDR3 DNA is TGTGCCAGCAGCCCTCTACAGGGGGGCGACTATGGCTACACCTTC. As protein: CASSPLQGGDYGYTF.

The chain couples TRBV5-1 to TRBJ2-5; 8 nucleotides align to TRBD2. The germline CDR1 and CDR2 sequences are SGHRS and YFSETQ. This CDR3 is built from 14 residues. V lost 4 bases, J lost 1 base, and 3 bases stayed unmatched. The CDR3 DNA sequence: TGCGCCAGCAGCCGGGGGGGCCCCCAAGAGACCCAGTACTTC. It is translated as CASSRGGPQETQYF.

This chain uses TRBV19 with TRBJ2-5, with a weak D call TRBD1 (5 bases). The CDR3 length is 15 residues. Germline CDR1 LNHDA, CDR2 SQIVND (reference sequence). V lost 6 bases and J lost 3, with 17 bases in between. This chain's CDR3 is CASRGVTARKETQYF. For the CDR3, the DNA is TGTGCCAGTAGGGGCGTGACAGCTAGAAAAGAGACCCAGTACTTC.

This clone was observed a single time. J is TRBJ2-6 and V is TRBV30; a possible D gene is TRBD2 (5 bases). With 8 bases removed from V and 1 base from J, the gap between germline ends came to 9 bases. The length of the CDR3 is 13 residues. Germline CDR1 GTSNPN, CDR2 SVGIG (reference sequence). DNA for the CDR3: TGTGCCATGAGGGCTTCTGGGGCCAACGTCCTGACTTTC. Translation gives CAMRASGANVLTF.

The V and J genes are TRBV5-7 and TRBJ2-3; 11 nucleotides line up with TRBD2. TRBV5-7 is noted as an ORF with a role that remains uncertain. CDR3 length equals 17 residues. V dropped 0 bases and J dropped 2; count of bases not matched to a gene: 5. This chain's CDR3 is CASSLGVLAGDTDTQYF. DNA of the CDR3: TGTGCCAGCAGCTTGGGGGTACTAGCGGGAGACACAGATACGCAGTATTTT.

This sequence joins TRBV9 and TRBJ1-3; possible D gene TRBD1, 6 bases. CDR1 and CDR2 from the germline V gene are SGDLS and YYNGEE. V lost 4 bases and J 4 bases, leaving 21 bases between the germline ends. The length of the CDR3 is 17 residues. This CDR3 is CASSTGNTGPWGNTIYF. In DNA form, the CDR3 reads TGTGCCAGCAGCACGGGGAATACAGGGCCGTGGGGAAACACCATATATTTT.

Comments on this clone: The sample carries other DNA sequences with the same CDR3. This chain uses TRBV5-1 with TRBJ1-1, with 7 bases lining up with TRBD1. V was clipped by 0 bases and J by 3 bases; unmatched bases: 2. The CDR3 has 14 residues. CDR1 and CDR2 (germline): SGHRS, YFSETQ. The CDR3 region is CASSLGQGYTEAFF. DNA for the CDR3: TGCGCCAGCAGCTTGGGACAGGGATACACTGAAGCTTTCTTT.

The rearrangement joins TRBV6-5 to TRBJ1-4; D is perhaps TRBD1 (6 bases). The CDR3 runs 13 residues. Per the germline V gene, CDR1 is MNHEY and CDR2 is SVGAGI. Trimming cost V 2 bases and J 7 bases, with 8 bases left between them. CDR3 sequence (DNA): TGTGCCAGCAGTTACACAGGGAGTGAAAAACTGTTTTTT. Translating gives CASSYTGSEKLFF.